This T cell receptor (beta chain) was documented in a study of blood T cell repertoires in COVID-19. Turning to the study itself: Some COVID-19 samples were acute and others convalescent; all came from the United States, Italy and Spain. The analysed material was cDNA or gDNA that came from T cells, B-cell-depleted T cells, or PBMCs.

Original analysis: Cell counts per sample came from amplifying reference gene primers. Clones were sequenced by immunoSEQ multiplex PCR, and TCRdb holds only the in-frame ones, with some missing. V and J calls and clone size come straight from that table; D and trimming were deduced from the DNA. Of tens of thousands of clones in the sample, over 65% were seen once. V was cut by 0 bases and J by 2 bases, with 14 bases left in between. The germline V gene has CDR1 MNHEY and CDR2 SVGAGI. This CDR3 contains 16 residues. The V call is TRBV6-5, the J call TRBJ2-7, with D uncertain. Sample: peripheral blood. The clonotype was recovered from a human donor in a cohort sampled during active COVID-19. CDR3 coding DNA: TGTGCCAGCAGTTACTCGAACTTTCCCAACGCCTACGAGCAGTACTTC. Its translation is CASSYSNFPNAYEQYF.